Following are 2 T cell receptor beta chains from one sample sequenced in a study of blood T cell repertoires in COVID-19. Profiled with immunoSEQ multiplex PCR; TCRdb holds only in-frame clones, not every one. The sample has more than 60,000 clones, approximately 86% seen once. The sequencing input was peripheral blood. The source is a man aged 80 or over with COVID-19, enrolled during active disease.

The J gene is TRBJ1-5, the V gene TRBV4-2; no clear D. The CDR3 sequence is 15 residues long. Germline loops: CDR1 LGHNA, CDR2 YNFKEQ. V was clipped by 0 bases and J by 0 bases, with 6 bases between them. The CDR3 is CASSQEIDSNQPQHF. The CDR3 region has the DNA TGTGCCAGCAGCCAAGAAATAGATAGCAATCAGCCCCAGCATTTT.

The chain has TRBV10-2 and TRBJ1-6; D may be TRBD1 (5 bases). Trimming shortened V by 5 bases and J by 10 bases, and 15 bases separated the two germline ends. Germline V gene sequence: CDR1 WSHSY, CDR2 SAAADI. This CDR3 contains 14 residues. The CDR3 loop is CASSFDSQKSPLHF. The CDR3 DNA reads as TGCGCCAGCAGTTTCGACAGCCAGAAATCACCCCTCCACTTT.